This T cell receptor (beta chain) was recovered during a study of Graves' ophthalmopathy and Graves' hyperthyroidism. This clonotype was seen at least ten times. The germline V gene encodes CDR1 MGHDK and CDR2 SYGVNS. The CDR3 sequence is 17 residues long. Trimming cost V 3 bases and J 0 bases; bases outside gene matches: 3. PBMCs originated in about 10 ml of fresh peripheral blood. RNA served as the template for amplifying TCR beta CDR3 regions. Second-round multiplex PCR followed a first-round RT-PCR using HTBI primers. TCRdb redid the calling of the multiplex PCR reads with MiXCR, one entry per CDR3 protein. The table shows 740,000 or so distinct CDR3 sequences, with about 44% occurring only once.

This TCR came from an adult man with Graves' ophthalmopathy. This chain connects TRBV25-1 to TRBJ2-7; 15 nucleotides align to TRBD2. Material: peripheral blood. The CDR3: CASSDGGLAGGSYEQYF. CDR3 sequence (DNA): TGTGCCAGCAGTGATGGGGGACTAGCGGGAGGCTCCTACGAGCAGTACTTC.